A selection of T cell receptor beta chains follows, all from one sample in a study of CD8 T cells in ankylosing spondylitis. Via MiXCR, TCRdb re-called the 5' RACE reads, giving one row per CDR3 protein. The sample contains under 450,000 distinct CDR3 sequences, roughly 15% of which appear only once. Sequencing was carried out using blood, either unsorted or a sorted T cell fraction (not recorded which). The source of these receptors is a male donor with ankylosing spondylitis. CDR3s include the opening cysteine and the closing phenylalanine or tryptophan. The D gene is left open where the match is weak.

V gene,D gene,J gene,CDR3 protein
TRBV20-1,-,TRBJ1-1,CSARDFTRATEAFF
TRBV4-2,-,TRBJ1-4,CASSQYPGPNEKLFF
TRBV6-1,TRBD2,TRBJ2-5,CASRPGGGYQETQYF
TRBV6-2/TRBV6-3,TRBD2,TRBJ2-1,CASSPRTSGSSDEQFF
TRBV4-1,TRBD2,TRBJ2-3,CASSQRGVSGGALGTDTQYF
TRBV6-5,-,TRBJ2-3,CASSYSEGATTQYF
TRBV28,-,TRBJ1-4,CASSLRGKDEKLFF
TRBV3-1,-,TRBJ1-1,CASSQLGGGNTEAFF
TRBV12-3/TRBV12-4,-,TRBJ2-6,CASSPGASGANVLTF
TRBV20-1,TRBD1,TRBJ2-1,CSASDRDDEQFF